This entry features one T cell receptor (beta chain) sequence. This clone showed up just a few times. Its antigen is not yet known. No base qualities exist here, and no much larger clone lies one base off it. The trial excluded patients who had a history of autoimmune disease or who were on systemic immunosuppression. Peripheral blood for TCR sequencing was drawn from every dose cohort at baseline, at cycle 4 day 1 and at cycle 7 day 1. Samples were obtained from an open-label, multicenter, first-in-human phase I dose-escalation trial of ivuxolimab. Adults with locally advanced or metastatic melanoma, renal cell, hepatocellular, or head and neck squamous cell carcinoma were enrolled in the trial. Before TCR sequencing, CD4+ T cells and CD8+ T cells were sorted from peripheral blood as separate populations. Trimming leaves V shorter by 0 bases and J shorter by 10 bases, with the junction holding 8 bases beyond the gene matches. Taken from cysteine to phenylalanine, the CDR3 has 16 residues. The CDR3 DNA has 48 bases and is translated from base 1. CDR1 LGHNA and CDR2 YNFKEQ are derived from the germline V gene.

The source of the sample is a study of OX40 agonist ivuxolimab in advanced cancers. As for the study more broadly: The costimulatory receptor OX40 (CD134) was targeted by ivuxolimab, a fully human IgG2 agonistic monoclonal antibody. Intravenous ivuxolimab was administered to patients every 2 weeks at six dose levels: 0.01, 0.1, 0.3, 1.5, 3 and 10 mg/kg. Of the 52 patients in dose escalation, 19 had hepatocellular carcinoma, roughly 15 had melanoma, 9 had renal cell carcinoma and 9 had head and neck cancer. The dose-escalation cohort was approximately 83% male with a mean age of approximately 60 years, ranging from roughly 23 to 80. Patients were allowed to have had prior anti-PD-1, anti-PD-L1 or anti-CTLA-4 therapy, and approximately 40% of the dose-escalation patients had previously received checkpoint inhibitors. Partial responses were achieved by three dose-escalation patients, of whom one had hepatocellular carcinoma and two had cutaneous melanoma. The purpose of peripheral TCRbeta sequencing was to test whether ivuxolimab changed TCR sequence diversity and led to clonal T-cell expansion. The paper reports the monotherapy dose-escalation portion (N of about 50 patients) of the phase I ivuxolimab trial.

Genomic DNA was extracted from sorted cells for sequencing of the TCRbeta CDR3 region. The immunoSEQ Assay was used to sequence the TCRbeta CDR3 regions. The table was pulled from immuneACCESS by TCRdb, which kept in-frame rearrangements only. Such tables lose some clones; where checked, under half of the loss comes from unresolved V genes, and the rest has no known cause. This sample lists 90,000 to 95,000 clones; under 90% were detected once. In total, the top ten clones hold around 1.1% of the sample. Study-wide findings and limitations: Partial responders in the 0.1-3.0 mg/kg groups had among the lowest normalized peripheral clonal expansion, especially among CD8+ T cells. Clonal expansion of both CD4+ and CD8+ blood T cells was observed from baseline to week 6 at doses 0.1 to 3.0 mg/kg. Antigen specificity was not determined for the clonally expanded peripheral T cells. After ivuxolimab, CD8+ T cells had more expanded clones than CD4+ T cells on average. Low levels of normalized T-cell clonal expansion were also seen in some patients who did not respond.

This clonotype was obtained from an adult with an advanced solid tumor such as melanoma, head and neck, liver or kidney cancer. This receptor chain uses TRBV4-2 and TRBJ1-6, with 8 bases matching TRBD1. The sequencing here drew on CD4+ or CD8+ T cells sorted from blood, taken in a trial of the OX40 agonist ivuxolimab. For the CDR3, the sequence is CASSQENDRGRSPLHF. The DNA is TGTGCCAGCAGCCAAGAGAATGACAGGGGAAGATCACCCCTCCACTTT.